The 6 T cell receptor beta chains presented below share a single source sample, sequenced in a study of blood T cell repertoires in COVID-19. Sequencing was performed with immunoSEQ multiplex PCR; in TCRdb, only in-frame clones are kept and a portion is missing. This table holds about 190,000 clones, 70% to 80% found once. Sequencing used peripheral blood. Receptors were obtained from a man aged 45-65 years who had recovered from COVID-19.

This sequence joins TRBV28 and TRBJ2-3; 10 nucleotides match TRBD2. V shed 5 bases and J 11 bases; nucleotides not matched to a gene: 13. CDR3 length: 15 residues. Germline lookup yields CDR1 MDHEN and CDR2 SYDVKM. The CDR3: CASSQTWTSGTQQYF. The CDR3 nucleotides are TGTGCCAGCAGTCAAACTTGGACTAGCGGCACCCAGCAGTATTTT.

The chain couples TRBV18 to TRBJ1-1; 7 bases are shared with TRBD1. The ends lost 1 base at V and 5 bases at J; junction bases unmatched: 1. CDR1 and CDR2 from the germline V gene are KGHSH and LQKENI. The CDR3 has 13 amino acids. The CDR3 nucleotides are TGTGCCAGCTCACCACAACAGGGGACTGAAGCTTTCTTT. This codes for CASSPQQGTEAFF. Together with reference TRBV18 and TRBJ1-1, the CDR3 gives the full variable domain: NAGVMQNPRHLVRRRGQEARLRCSPMKGHSHVYWYRQLPEEGLKFMVYLQKENIIDESGMPKERFSAEFPKEGPSILRIQQVVRGDSAAYFCASSPQQGTEAFFGQGTRLTVV.

A word on this clone: The junction differs from germline at one of its ends, possibly a read error. The rearrangement joins TRBV28 to TRBJ2-5, with D possibly being TRBD2 (6 bases). Germline CDR1 MDHEN, CDR2 SYDVKM. The CDR3 is made up of 15 amino acids. CDR3 amino acids: CASSLSGEVQETQYF. In nucleotides, the CDR3 is TGCGCCAGCAGTTTATCGGGGGAGGTGCAAGAGACCCAGTACTTC.

The chain uses TRBV11-1 and TRBJ2-1; tentatively, D is TRBD2 (6 bases). The CDR3 length is 14 residues. V lost 2 bases and J 6 bases, leaving 11 bases between the germline ends. The germline gives CDR1 SGHAT, CDR2 FQDESV (reference sequence). In DNA form, the CDR3 reads TGTGCCAGCAGCTTACACGGGAGTAGCAATGAGCAGTTCTTC. Encoded protein: CASSLHGSSNEQFF.

In its sample, this clone was seen once. The chain is built from TRBV5-6 and TRBJ2-7; 8 nucleotides match TRBD1. Germline V CDR1 and CDR2: SGHDT, YYEEEE. Trimming took 3 bases from V and 6 from J; bases not matched to a gene: 11. The CDR3 has 15 residues. CDR3 nucleotide sequence: TGTGCCAGCAGCTCCTTACCGGGACAGGCCTCCGAGCAGTACTTC. Translated: CASSSLPGQASEQYF. The full variable domain, its missing parts supplied by reference TRBV5-6 and TRBJ2-7, is DAGVTQSPTHLIKTRGQQVTLRCSPKSGHDTVSWYQQALGQGPQFIFQYYEEEERQRGNFPDRFSGHQFPNYSSELNVNALLLGDSALYLCASSSLPGQASEQYFGPGTRLTVT.

V gene TRBV18 combines with J gene TRBJ1-1, with D perhaps matching TRBD1 (6 bases). The germline V gene encodes CDR1 KGHSH and CDR2 LQKENI. The CDR3 runs 15 residues. The V end was cut by 3 bases, the J end by 4 bases, with 15 bases between. CDR3 bases: TGTGCCAGCTCACCCGAACAGGGACTAAGCACTGAAGCTTTCTTT. Translating gives CASSPEQGLSTEAFF.